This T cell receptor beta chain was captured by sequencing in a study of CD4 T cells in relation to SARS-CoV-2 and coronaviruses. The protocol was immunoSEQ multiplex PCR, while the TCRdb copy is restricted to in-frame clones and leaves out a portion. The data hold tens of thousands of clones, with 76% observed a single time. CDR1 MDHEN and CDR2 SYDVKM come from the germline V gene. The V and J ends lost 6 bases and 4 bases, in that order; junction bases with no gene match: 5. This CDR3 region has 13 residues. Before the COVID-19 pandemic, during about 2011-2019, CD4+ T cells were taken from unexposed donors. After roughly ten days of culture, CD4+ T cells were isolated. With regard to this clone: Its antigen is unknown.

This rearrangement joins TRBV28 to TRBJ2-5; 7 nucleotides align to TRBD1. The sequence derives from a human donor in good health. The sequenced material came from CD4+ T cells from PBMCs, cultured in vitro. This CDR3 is CASRAQGRETQYF. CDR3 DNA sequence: TGTGCCAGCAGGGCACAGGGGAGAGAGACCCAGTACTTC.